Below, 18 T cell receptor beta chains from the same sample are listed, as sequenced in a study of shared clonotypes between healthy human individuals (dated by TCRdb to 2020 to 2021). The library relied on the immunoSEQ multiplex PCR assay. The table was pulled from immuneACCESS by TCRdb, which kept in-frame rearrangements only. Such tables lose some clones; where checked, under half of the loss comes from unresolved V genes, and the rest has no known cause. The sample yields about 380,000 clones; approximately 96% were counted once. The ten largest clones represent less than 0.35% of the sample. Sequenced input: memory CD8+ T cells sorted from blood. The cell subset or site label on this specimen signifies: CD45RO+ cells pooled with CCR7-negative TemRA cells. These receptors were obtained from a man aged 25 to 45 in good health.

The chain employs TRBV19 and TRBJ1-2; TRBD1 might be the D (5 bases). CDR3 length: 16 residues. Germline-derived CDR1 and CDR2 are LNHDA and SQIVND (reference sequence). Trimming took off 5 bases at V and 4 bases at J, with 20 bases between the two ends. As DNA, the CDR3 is TGTGCCAGTAGTGCGGCAGGGTGGAATCGGGGCTATGGCTACACCTTC. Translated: CASSAAGWNRGYGYTF. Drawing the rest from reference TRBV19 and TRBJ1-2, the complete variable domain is DGGITQSPKYLFRKEGQNVTLSCEQNLNHDAMYWYRQDPGQGLRLIYYSQIVNDFQKGDIAEGYSVSREKKESFPLTVTSAQKNPTAFYLCASSAAGWNRGYGYTFGSGTRLTVV.

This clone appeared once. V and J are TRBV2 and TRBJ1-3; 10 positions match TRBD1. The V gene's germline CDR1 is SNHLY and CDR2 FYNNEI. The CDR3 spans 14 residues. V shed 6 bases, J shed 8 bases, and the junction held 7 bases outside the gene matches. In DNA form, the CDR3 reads TGTGCCAGCAGCATGGACAGGGGGAGGCACACCATATATTTT. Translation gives CASSMDRGRHTIYF.

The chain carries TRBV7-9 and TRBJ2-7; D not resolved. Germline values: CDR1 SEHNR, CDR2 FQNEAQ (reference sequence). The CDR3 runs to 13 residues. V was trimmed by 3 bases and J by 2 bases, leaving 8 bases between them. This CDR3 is CASSFLATYEQYF. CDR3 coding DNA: TGTGCCAGCAGCTTTTTGGCAACCTACGAGCAGTACTTC.

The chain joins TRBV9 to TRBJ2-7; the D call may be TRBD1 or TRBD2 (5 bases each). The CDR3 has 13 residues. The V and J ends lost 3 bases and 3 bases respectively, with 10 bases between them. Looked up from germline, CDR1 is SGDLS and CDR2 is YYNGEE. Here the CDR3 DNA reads TGTGCCAGCAGCGGGGACGGAGTCTACGAGCAGTACTTC. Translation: CASSGDGVYEQYF. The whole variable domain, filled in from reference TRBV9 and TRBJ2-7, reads DSGVTQTPKHLITATGQRVTLRCSPRSGDLSVYWYQQSLDQGLQFLIQYYNGEERAKGNILERFSAQQFPDLHSELNLSSLELGDSALYFCASSGDGVYEQYFGPGTRLTVT.

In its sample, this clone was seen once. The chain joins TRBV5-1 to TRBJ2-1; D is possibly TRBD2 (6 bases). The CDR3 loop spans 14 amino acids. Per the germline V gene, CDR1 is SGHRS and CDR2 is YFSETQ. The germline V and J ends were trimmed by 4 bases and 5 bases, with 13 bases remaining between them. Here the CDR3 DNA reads TGCGCCAGCAGCCTAGCTAGCGCTAACAATGAGCAGTTCTTC. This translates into CASSLASANNEQFF. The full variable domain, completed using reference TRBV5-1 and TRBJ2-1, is KAGVTQTPRYLIKTRGQQVTLSCSPISGHRSVSWYQQTPGQGLQFLFEYFSETQRNKGNFPGRFSGRQFSNSRSEMNVSTLELGDSALYLCASSLASANNEQFFGPGTRLTVL.

CDR3 sequence (DNA): TGTGCCAGCAGTTTAAATAGAGGACAGGGAGGCTACAATGAGCAGTTCTTC. It specifies CASSLNRGQGGYNEQFF. J is TRBJ2-1 and V is TRBV28, with TRBD1 matching over 8 bases. This CDR3 is built from 17 residues. The V gene's germline CDR1 is MDHEN and CDR2 SYDVKM. Trimming took 2 bases from V and 3 from J; bases not matched to a gene: 9.

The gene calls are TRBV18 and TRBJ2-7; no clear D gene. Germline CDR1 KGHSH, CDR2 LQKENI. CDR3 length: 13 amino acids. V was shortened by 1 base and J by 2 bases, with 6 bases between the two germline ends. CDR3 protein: CASSPQDTYEQYF. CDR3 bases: TGTGCCAGCTCACCACAGGATACCTACGAGCAGTACTTC. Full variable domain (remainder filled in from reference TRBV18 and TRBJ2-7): NAGVMQNPRHLVRRRGQEARLRCSPMKGHSHVYWYRQLPEEGLKFMVYLQKENIIDESGMPKERFSAEFPKEGPSILRIQQVVRGDSAAYFCASSPQDTYEQYFGPGTRLTVT.

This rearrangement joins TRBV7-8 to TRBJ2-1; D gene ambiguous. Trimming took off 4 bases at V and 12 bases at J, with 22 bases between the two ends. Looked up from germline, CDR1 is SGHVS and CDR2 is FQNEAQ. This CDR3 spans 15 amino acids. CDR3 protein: CASSSSLTPVLGQFF. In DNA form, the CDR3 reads TGTGCCAGCAGCTCAAGTCTCACCCCGGTTCTCGGGCAGTTCTTC.

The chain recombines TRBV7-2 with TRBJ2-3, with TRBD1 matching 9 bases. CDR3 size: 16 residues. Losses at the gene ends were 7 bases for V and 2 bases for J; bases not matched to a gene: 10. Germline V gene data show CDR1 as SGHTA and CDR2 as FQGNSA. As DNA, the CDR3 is TGTGCCAGCACAGAAAGGGGACAGGGCTCCACAGATACGCAGTATTTT. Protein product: CASTERGQGSTDTQYF.

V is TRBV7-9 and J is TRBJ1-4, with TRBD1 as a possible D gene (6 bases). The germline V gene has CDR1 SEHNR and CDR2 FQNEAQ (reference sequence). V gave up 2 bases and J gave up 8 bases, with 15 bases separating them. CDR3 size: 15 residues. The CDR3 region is CASSLYGGAEEKLFF. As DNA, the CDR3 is TGTGCCAGCAGCTTATACGGGGGCGCAGAGGAAAAACTGTTTTTT.

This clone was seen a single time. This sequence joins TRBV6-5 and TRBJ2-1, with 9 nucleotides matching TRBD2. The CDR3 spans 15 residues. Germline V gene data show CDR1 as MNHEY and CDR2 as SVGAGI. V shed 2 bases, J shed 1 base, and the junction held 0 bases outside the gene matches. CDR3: CASSYAGGSYNEQFF. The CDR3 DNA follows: TGTGCCAGCAGTTACGCGGGGGGGTCCTACAATGAGCAGTTCTTC.

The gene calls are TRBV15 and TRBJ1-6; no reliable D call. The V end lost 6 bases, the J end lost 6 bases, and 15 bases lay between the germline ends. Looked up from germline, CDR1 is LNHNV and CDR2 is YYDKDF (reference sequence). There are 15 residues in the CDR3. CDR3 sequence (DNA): TGTGCCACCAGTCCCCGCGACGGACTTAATTCACCCCTCCACTTT. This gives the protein CATSPRDGLNSPLHF.

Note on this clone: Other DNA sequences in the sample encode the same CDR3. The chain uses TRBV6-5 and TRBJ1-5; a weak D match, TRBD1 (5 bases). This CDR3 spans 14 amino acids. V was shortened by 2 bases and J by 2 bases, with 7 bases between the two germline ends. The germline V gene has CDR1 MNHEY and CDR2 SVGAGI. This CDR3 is CASSYRGGNQPQHF. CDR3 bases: TGTGCCAGCAGTTACAGGGGAGGCAATCAGCCCCAGCATTTT.

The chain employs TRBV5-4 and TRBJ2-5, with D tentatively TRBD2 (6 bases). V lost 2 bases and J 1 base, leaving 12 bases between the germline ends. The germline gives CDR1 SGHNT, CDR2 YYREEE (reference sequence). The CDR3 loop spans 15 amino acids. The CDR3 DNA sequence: TGTGCCAGCAGCTTAGGAGCGGAGGGCCAAGAGACCCAGTACTTC. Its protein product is CASSLGAEGQETQYF.

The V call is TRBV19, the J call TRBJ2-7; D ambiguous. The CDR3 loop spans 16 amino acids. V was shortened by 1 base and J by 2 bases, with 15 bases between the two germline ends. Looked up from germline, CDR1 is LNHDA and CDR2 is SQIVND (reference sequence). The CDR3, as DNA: TGTGCCAGTAGTATAGCATTCTTCGGGCAGACCTACGAGCAGTACTTC. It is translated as CASSIAFFGQTYEQYF.

This CDR3 is CASSLGLGLSFYNEQFF. The CDR3 DNA follows: TGTGCCAGCAGCTTAGGACTAGGACTCTCTTTTTACAATGAGCAGTTCTTC. V usage is TRBV11-2 and J usage is TRBJ2-1; the D gene is possibly TRBD2 (6 bases). Germline assignment: CDR1 SGHAT and CDR2 FQNNGV. Deletions cut 1 base from V and 4 bases from J, with 17 bases between. The CDR3 consists of 17 residues.

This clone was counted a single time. The CDR3 loop is CAIRAGQATNEKLFF. The CDR3 nucleotides read TGTGCCATCAGGGCGGGTCAGGCAACTAATGAAAAACTGTTTTTT. The rearrangement uses TRBV10-3 and TRBJ1-4; no reliable D call. The germline V and J ends were trimmed by 6 bases and 0 bases, with 11 bases remaining between them. CDR3 length: 15 amino acids. Per the germline V gene, CDR1 is ENHRY and CDR2 is SYGVKD.

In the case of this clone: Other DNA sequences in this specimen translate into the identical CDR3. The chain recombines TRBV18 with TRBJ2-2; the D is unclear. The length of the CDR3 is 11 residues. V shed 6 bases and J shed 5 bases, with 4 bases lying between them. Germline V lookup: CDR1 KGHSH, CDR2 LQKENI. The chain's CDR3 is CASSSTGELFF. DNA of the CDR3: TGTGCCAGCTCGTCTACCGGGGAGCTGTTTTTT.